The 5 T cell receptor beta chains below all came from one sample that was sequenced in a study of blood T cell repertoires in COVID-19 (dated by TCRdb to 2019 to 2021). Library creation used the immunoSEQ multiplex PCR assay. Not all clones reach the TCRdb copy of this immuneACCESS table, which keeps in-frame sequences only. Checked studies attribute under half of the gap to unresolved V genes and leave the rest unexplained. For this sample the table gives about 280,000 clones, of which around 80% were detected only once. The ten largest clones take up about 5% of the sample. Specimen: PBMCs or T cells enriched from blood (not recorded which). The source is a man in his forties or fifties who had been exposed to COVID-19.

CDR3 protein: CASTRSGQPQHF. Here the CDR3 DNA reads TGTGCCAGCACTAGAAGCGGTCAGCCCCAGCATTTT. The rearrangement uses TRBV2 and TRBJ1-5; D not resolved. Per germline, CDR1 SNHLY and CDR2 FYNNEI. This CDR3 contains 12 residues. Trimming removed 7 bases from V and 6 bases from J, with 10 bases in between.

The chain uses TRBV6-5 and TRBJ2-4; D is unresolved. V gave up 8 bases and J gave up 0 bases, with 11 bases separating them. The length of the CDR3 is 14 residues. Germline lookup yields CDR1 MNHEY and CDR2 SVGAGI. Here the CDR3 reads CASAEDIAKNIQYF. The CDR3 DNA reads as TGTGCCAGCGCCGAAGACATAGCCAAAAACATTCAGTACTTC.

With respect to this clone: Within the sample, other DNA sequences also encode this same CDR3. The V call is TRBV9, the J call TRBJ2-1; the D gene is possibly TRBD2 (5 bases). CDR3 length equals 13 residues. Germline V gives CDR1 SGDLS, CDR2 YYNGEE. The V and J ends lost 3 bases and 1 base respectively, with 5 bases between them. The CDR3 loop is CASSGGSYNEQFF. For the CDR3, the DNA is TGTGCCAGCAGCGGAGGGTCCTACAATGAGCAGTTCTTC. Looking up the rest from reference TRBV9 and TRBJ2-1 gives the full variable domain: DSGVTQTPKHLITATGQRVTLRCSPRSGDLSVYWYQQSLDQGLQFLIQYYNGEERAKGNILERFSAQQFPDLHSELNLSSLELGDSALYFCASSGGSYNEQFFGPGTRLTVL.

Comments on this clone: The junction differs from germline at one of its ends, possibly a read error. The chain carries TRBV7-7 and TRBJ2-3; TRBD2 aligns across 9 bases. Germline V CDR1 and CDR2: SSHAT, FNYEAQ (reference sequence). This CDR3 is 17 amino acids long. The DNA for the CDR3 is TGTGCTAGCAGCTTAGAGGATGAGCGGGAGGACACTAATACGCAGTATTTT. It is translated as CASSLEDEREDTNTQYF.

This chain uses TRBV10-2 with TRBJ2-7; 9 bases are shared with TRBD1. CDR3 length: 15 residues. J gave up 4 bases and V 3 bases, and 7 bases lay outside the gene matches. Germline values: CDR1 WSHSY, CDR2 SAAADI. The CDR3 DNA sequence: TGCGCCAGCAGTGAAGGGGACAGGGTAGTATACGAGCAGTACTTC. Protein product: CASSEGDRVVYEQYF.